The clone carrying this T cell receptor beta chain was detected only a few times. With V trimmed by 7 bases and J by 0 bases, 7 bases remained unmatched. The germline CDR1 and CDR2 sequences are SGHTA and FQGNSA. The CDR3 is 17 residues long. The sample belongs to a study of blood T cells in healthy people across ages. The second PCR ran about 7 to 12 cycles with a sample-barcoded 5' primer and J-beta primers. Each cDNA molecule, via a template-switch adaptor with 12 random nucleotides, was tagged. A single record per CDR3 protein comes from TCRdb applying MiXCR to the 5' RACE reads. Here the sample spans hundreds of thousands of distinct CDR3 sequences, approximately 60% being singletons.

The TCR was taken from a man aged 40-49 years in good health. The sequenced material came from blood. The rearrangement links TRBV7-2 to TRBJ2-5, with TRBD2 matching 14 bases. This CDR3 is CASNLRLAGGNQETQYF. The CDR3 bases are TGTGCCAGCAACCTGAGACTAGCGGGGGGGAACCAAGAGACCCAGTACTTC.